The 11 T cell receptor beta chains given below trace back to one sample, sequenced in a study of shared clonotypes between healthy human individuals. Here immunoSEQ multiplex PCR was the method, and the copy in TCRdb shows in-frame clones only, minus some. The sample carries about 2 million clones, approximately 95% recorded once. CD45RO-negative, CCR7-selected cells formed the naive CD8 fraction, which excluded terminally differentiated effector memory CD45RA+ cells. Sequenced: naive CD8+ T cells sorted from blood. The receptors derive from a man aged 18 to 29 in good health.

The sample holds one count of this clone. The CDR3 DNA follows: TGTGCCAGCACTCCCGAGGGGCTGGTATACGAGCAGTACTTC. It translates to CASTPEGLVYEQYF. The V call is TRBV28, the J call TRBJ2-7; D assignment may be TRBD1 or TRBD2 (5 bases each). The CDR3 loop spans 14 amino acids. In germline, CDR1 is MDHEN, CDR2 SYDVKM. V was shortened by 7 bases and J by 4 bases, with 17 bases between the two germline ends.

V and J are TRBV29-1 and TRBJ2-7; D tentatively reads TRBD1 or TRBD2 (5 bases each). V was trimmed by 4 bases and J by 3 bases, leaving 10 bases between them. The CDR3 spans 12 residues. Germline V gives CDR1 SQVTM, CDR2 ANQGSEA. DNA for the CDR3: TGCAGCGTTGCGGGGCCCGGCTACGAGCAGTACTTC. Protein sequence: CSVAGPGYEQYF.

The chain uses TRBV2 and TRBJ2-2; 8 bases map to TRBD1. V lost 5 bases to trimming and J lost 4 bases; unmatched junction nucleotides: 9. The CDR3 consists of 16 residues. From germline, CDR1 is SNHLY and CDR2 FYNNEI. CDR3 protein: CASSNVGQGTTGELFF. As DNA, the CDR3 is TGTGCCAGCAGTAATGTTGGACAGGGTACCACCGGGGAGCTGTTTTTT.

As for this clone: In the same sample, other DNA sequences code for this CDR3. This chain links TRBV11-3 with TRBJ2-7; 7 positions agree with TRBD1. After removal of 3 bases from V and 1 base from J, the junction contained 0 bases not matched to a gene. The CDR3 is made up of 13 amino acids. Germline V gene sequence: CDR1 SGHNT, CDR2 YENEEA. The CDR3 DNA follows: TGTGCCAGCAGCTTGGGACAGTCCTACGAGCAGTACTTC. Translation: CASSLGQSYEQYF.

In the case of this clone: The same CDR3 arises from other DNA sequences in this sample as well. The V call is TRBV28, the J call TRBJ2-7, with D possibly matching TRBD2 (6 bases). Germline CDR1 MDHEN, CDR2 SYDVKM. V was pared by 4 bases and J by 1 base, with 11 bases between. This CDR3 comprises 14 residues. The CDR3 nucleotides are TGTGCCAGCAGTTCACGACTAGGGTCCTACGAGCAGTACTTC. Amino acids: CASSSRLGSYEQYF. The whole variable domain, remainder taken from reference TRBV28 and TRBJ2-7, is DVKVTQSSRYLVKRTGEKVFLECVQDMDHENMFWYRQDPGLGLRLIYFSYDVKMKEKGDIPEGYSVSREKKERFSLILESASTNQTSMYLCASSSRLGSYEQYFGPGTRLTVT.

This chain links TRBV19 with TRBJ2-7; no reliable D call. V was cut by 5 bases and J by 0 bases, with 11 bases left in between. CDR3 size: 14 residues. Germline CDR1 is LNHDA and CDR2 is SQIVND (reference sequence). The CDR3 loop reads CASSGQASSYEQYF. As DNA, the CDR3 is TGTGCCAGTAGTGGTCAGGCGAGCTCCTACGAGCAGTACTTC.

The sample holds one count of this clone. The chain links TRBV30 to TRBJ2-7, with 7 nucleotides matching TRBD1. The CDR3 extends over 17 amino acids. V lost 0 bases and J lost 4; bases outside the gene matches: 15. Per the germline V gene, CDR1 is GTSNPN and CDR2 is SVGIG (reference sequence). In DNA form, the CDR3 reads TGTGCCTGGAGTGTATTTTACCGGACAGGAGAACTTTACGAGCAGTACTTC. This encodes CAWSVFYRTGELYEQYF. The full variable domain, in which reference TRBV30 and TRBJ2-7 provide the parts outside the CDR3, is SQTIHQWPATLVQPVGSPLSLECTVEGTSNPNLYWYRQAAGRGLQLLFYSVGIGQISSEVPQNLSASRPQDRQFILSSKKLLLSDSGFYLCAWSVFYRTGELYEQYFGPGTRLTVT.

On this clone: The same CDR3 can be traced to other DNA sequences in this sample. The chain recombines TRBV29-1 with TRBJ2-2; D gene uncertain. V was clipped by 1 base and J by 4 bases, with 1 base between them. Germline assignment: CDR1 SQVTM and CDR2 ANQGSEA. The CDR3 has 11 amino acids. As DNA, the CDR3 is TGCAGCGTTGAAGGCACCGGGGAGCTGTTTTTT. This codes for CSVEGTGELFF.

The J gene is TRBJ2-1, the V gene TRBV6-6, with 8 nucleotides matching TRBD2. This CDR3 comprises 15 residues. Germline-derived CDR1 and CDR2 are MNHNY and SVGAGI (reference sequence). The V and J ends lost 7 bases and 3 bases, in that order; junction bases with no gene match: 8. The CDR3 spells CASTMPGGFYNEQFF. For the CDR3, the DNA is TGTGCCAGCACCATGCCGGGGGGGTTCTACAATGAGCAGTTCTTC.

A word on this clone: The sample carries other DNA sequences with the same CDR3. The chain combines TRBV7-2 with TRBJ2-7; 8 bases line up with TRBD2. V lost 1 base and J lost 2; bases outside the gene matches: 4. Germline CDR1 reads SGHTA; CDR2 reads FQGNSA. The CDR3 is made up of 15 amino acids. The CDR3 bases are TGTGCCAGCAGCTTAGTACCGGGAGGGACCTACGAGCAGTACTTC. Amino acid sequence: CASSLVPGGTYEQYF.

The chain carries TRBV4-1 and TRBJ1-5; 9 bases map to TRBD1. The CDR3 covers 15 residues. V dropped 4 bases and J dropped 7; count of bases not matched to a gene: 8. Germline CDR1 and CDR2: MGHRA and YSYEKL. The CDR3: CASSLRQGEGQPQHF. CDR3 DNA: TGCGCCAGCAGCCTACGACAGGGGGAGGGACAGCCCCAGCATTTT.